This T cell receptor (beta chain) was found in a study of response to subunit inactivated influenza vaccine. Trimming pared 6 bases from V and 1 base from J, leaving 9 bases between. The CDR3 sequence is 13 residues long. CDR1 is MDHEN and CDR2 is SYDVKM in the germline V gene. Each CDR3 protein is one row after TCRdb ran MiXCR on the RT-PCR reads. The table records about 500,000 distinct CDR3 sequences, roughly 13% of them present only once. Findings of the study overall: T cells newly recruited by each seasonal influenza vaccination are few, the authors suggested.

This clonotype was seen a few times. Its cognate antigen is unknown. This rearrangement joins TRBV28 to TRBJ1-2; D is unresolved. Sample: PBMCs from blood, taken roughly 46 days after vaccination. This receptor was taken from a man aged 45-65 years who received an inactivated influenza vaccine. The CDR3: CASRVRSNYGYTF. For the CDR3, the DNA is TGTGCCAGCAGAGTCAGGAGTAACTATGGCTACACCTTC.